What follows is one T cell receptor beta chain and its context. No cognate antigen has been identified for it. No base qualities exist here, and no much larger clone lies one base off it. TCRbeta CDR3 regions were amplified from genomic DNA by means of the immunoSEQ Assay, a bias-controlled multiplex PCR. As for the authors' bioinformatics: The number of nucleated cells in each sample was estimated by amplification of reference gene primers within the assay. To quantify the absolute abundance of each unique TCRbeta CDR3 rearrangement, sequence reads were collapsed and filtered. For each sample, productive Simpson clonality was calculated by taking the square root of Simpson's diversity index across productive rearrangements. TCRdb mirrors the immuneACCESS table, restricted to in-frame sequences. Some clones are absent from its copies; in checked studies, under half trace to an unresolved V gene, and the reason for the others is unknown. The DNA was the basis for D and trimming; V, J and clone size are from that table. A total of 250,000 or so clones appear in this sample, approximately 86% of them only once. Clones ranked in the top ten supply approximately 9% of the sample.

The CDR3 numbers 18 residues from cysteine through phenylalanine. The kept DNA is CDR3 alone, 54 bases in frame from the first base. V is trimmed back by 1 base and J by 1 base, and the junction contains 7 bases that no gene match accounts for. CDR1 and CDR2, looked up from the germline V gene, are MGHRA and YSYEKL. The collaborating institutions used their own protocols to collect whole blood in K2EDTA tubes. For TCRbeta analysis, collaborators shipped samples in one of three forms: frozen whole blood, isolated PBMCs, or DNA extracted from either of those sample types. The data derive from a study of blood T cell repertoires in COVID-19 (dated by TCRdb to the early 2020s). Regarding the study in general: Collaborator samples came from the United States, Italy and Spain and covered acute and convalescent phases of COVID-19. The material from the prospective study consisted of cDNA or gDNA derived from T cells, B-cell-depleted T cells, or PBMCs. The dataset comprised deeply sampled blood TCRbeta repertoires from subjects exposed to, actively infected with, or recovered from COVID-19. The repertoires were made available in a free public database intended to serve as a resource for research on the immune response to SARS-CoV-2. The samples were drawn from the first 160 participants of the ongoing ImmuneRACE study and from 1,254 subjects provided by 6 global collaborators. Sample metadata almost always included a de-identified subject ID, COVID-19 status, age in years and sex. Where available, HLA class I and class II types were obtained from metadata supplied by the sample provider rather than from assay-based typing.

Paper-wide results and their limitations: Clinical and demographic metadata were provided uncurated, with the amount varying by source and participant.

This receptor chain uses TRBV4-1 and TRBJ1-5, with 10 central nucleotides matching TRBD1. Sequenced material: peripheral blood. The TCR sequence derives from a middle-aged man with active or convalescent COVID-19. The DNA sequence is TGCGCCAGCAGCCAAGTCTTAGGACAGGGGGGGAGCAATCAGCCCCAGCATTTT. Translated, it gives CASSQVLGQGGSNQPQHF.